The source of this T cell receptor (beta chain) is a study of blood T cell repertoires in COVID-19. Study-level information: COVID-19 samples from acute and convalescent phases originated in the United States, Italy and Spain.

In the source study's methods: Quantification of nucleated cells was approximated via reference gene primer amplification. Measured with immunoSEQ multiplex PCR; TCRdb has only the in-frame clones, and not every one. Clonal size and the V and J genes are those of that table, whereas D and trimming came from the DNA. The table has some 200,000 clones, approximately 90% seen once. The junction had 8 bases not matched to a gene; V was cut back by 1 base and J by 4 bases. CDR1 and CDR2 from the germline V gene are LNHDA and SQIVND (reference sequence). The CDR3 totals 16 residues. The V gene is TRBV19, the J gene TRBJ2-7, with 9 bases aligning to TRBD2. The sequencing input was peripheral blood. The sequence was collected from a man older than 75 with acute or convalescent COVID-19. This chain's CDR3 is CASSIAPAGGPYEQYF. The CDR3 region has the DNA TGTGCCAGTAGTATAGCACCGGCGGGAGGGCCGTACGAGCAGTACTTC. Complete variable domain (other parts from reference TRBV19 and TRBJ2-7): DGGITQSPKYLFRKEGQNVTLSCEQNLNHDAMYWYRQDPGQGLRLIYYSQIVNDFQKGDIAEGYSVSREKKESFPLTVTSAQKNPTAFYLCASSIAPAGGPYEQYFGPGTRLTVT.